This TCR beta chain was recovered during a study of blood T cell repertoires in COVID-19. Study details: Donors in the United States, Italy and Spain gave samples during acute or convalescent COVID-19. From T cells, B-cell-depleted T cells, or PBMCs came the material, which was cDNA or gDNA.

How the authors handled the data: Amplification with reference gene primers provided the estimates of nucleated cell counts. Sequenced by immunoSEQ multiplex PCR; TCRdb stores in-frame clones only, minus some. V, J and clone size are those of that table, while D and trimming were read from the DNA. The repertoire holds roughly 56,000 clones, with more than 75% as singletons. The junction had 9 bases not matched to a gene; V was cut back by 0 bases and J by 1 base. CDR3 length equals 17 residues. Germline V lookup: CDR1 SGHVS, CDR2 FNYEAQ. The chain joins TRBV7-6 to TRBJ2-7; 7 bases match TRBD1. Sequenced sample: peripheral blood. The clonotype was recovered from a man between 45 and 60 years old with active COVID-19. CDR3 sequence (DNA): TGTGCCAGCAGCTTAGCCGGGACAGCCTTGGGATCCTACGAGCAGTACTTC. Translating gives CASSLAGTALGSYEQYF.